The sequence of this T cell receptor (beta chain) was determined in a study of T cell changes during pregnancy in multiple sclerosis. V was pared by 1 base and J by 4 bases, with 14 bases between. Germline V CDR1 and CDR2: LNHNV, YYDKDF (reference sequence). The CDR3 runs 15 residues. Clones were sequenced by immunoSEQ multiplex PCR, and TCRdb holds only the in-frame ones, with some missing. This table has about 40,000 clones, roughly 92% appearing once. The clonotype was recovered from a female donor with multiple sclerosis, enrolled in a pregnancy study. Sequencing was performed on CD4+ T cells from peripheral blood mononuclear cells, taken before pregnancy. The rearrangement joins TRBV15 to TRBJ2-7, with a possible D match to TRBD1 (5 bases). Here the CDR3 reads CATSRGRVAGYEQYF. The CDR3 coding sequence is TGTGCCACCAGCAGAGGACGAGTAGCAGGGTACGAGCAGTACTTC.